Shown below are 30 T cell receptor beta chains from a single sample sequenced in a study of tumor-infiltrating lymphocytes in primary liver carcinoma. Using a constant-region primer together with ProtoScript II reverse transcriptase, TCR beta cDNA was made from about 500 ng of total RNA. Generation of the TCR beta libraries relied on three nested multiplex PCR rounds using slightly modified ARM-PCR. The first two PCR rounds used TRBV1-TRBV30 forward primers with a C-beta reverse primer, approximately 11 cycles each. TCRdb re-analysed the multiplex PCR reads in MiXCR, keeping a single row per CDR3 protein. Here the sample spans fewer than 30,000 distinct CDR3 sequences, 60% to 85% being singletons. The tissue used was unsorted bulk material of 20-30 mg. RNA and DNA were co-extracted from it with the AllPrep DNA/RNA mini kit. The sample was liver tumor tissue from sampling region 3. Sample subset: tumor region T3, left-lateral pole. All receptors derive from a man in his forties with primary liver carcinoma and hepatitis B virus infection.

The chain carries TRBV7-9 and TRBJ1-2; D gene ambiguous. Germline lookup yields CDR1 SEHNR and CDR2 FQNEAQ (reference sequence). The CDR3 extends over 16 amino acids. Trimming stripped 11 bases from V and 5 bases from J, with 27 bases between. The CDR3 bases are TGTGCCGGTGGCCCCGAGGGCAGGCTGTCCCAGTATGGCTACACCTTC. Amino acids: CAGGPEGRLSQYGYTF.

As to this clonotype: The germline gene is not matched at one end of the junction; a read error may be the cause. The chain employs TRBV5-4 and TRBJ2-2; either TRBD1 or TRBD2 may fit D (6 bases each). Germline loops: CDR1 SGHNT, CDR2 YYREEE (reference sequence). The CDR3 is made up of 15 amino acids. The CDR3 DNA follows: TGTGCCAGCAACTTACAGGGCTTGGGGACTGGGGAGCTGTTGTTT. Translation gives CASNLQGLGTGELLF.

The chain recombines TRBV29-1 with TRBJ2-7, with 8 nucleotides matching TRBD2. The CDR3 loop spans 14 amino acids. The V gene's germline CDR1 is SQVTM and CDR2 ANQGSEA. The CDR3 DNA sequence: TGCGGCGATGTTTCAGCGGGAGCATTCTACGAGCAGTACTTC. As protein: CGDVSAGAFYEQYF.

This clonotype was detected once. Likely a read error: the CDR3 ends without its conserved phenylalanine or tryptophan. V usage is TRBV4-1 and J usage is TRBJ1-5; 7 bases are a match to TRBD1. Germline V gives CDR1 MGHRA, CDR2 YSYEKL. The CDR3 totals 16 residues. CDR3 amino acids: CASSQEGGQVDQPQHY. CDR3 sequence (DNA): TGCGCCAGTAGCCAAGAAGGCGGACAGGTGGATCAGCCTCAGCATTAT.

The V call is TRBV5-5, the J call TRBJ2-7; D perhaps matches TRBD1 (5 bases). Germline lookup yields CDR1 SGHKS and CDR2 YYEKEE (reference sequence). V was trimmed by 9 bases and J by 3 bases, leaving 28 bases between them. The CDR3 extends over 17 amino acids. This CDR3 is CANRLEQHLTRLYEQYF. DNA for the CDR3: TGTGCCAACAGGTTGGAGCAACACCTGACTCGGCTCTACGAGCAGTACTTC.

With respect to this clonotype: A junction boundary mismatches the germline segment, possibly from a read error. The chain employs TRBV4-1 and TRBJ2-3; D might be TRBD2 (5 bases). CDR3 size: 16 residues. The germline gives CDR1 MGHRA, CDR2 YSYEKL. CDR3 DNA: TGCGCCAGCAACCAAGATCCGGGAAGGGTTAAGGATACGCAGTATTTT. It is translated as CASNQDPGRVKDTQYF.

Comment on this clonotype: Mismatch with germline at one junction end may stem from a read error. V is TRBV6-1 and J is TRBJ2-1; no clear D gene. Germline lookup yields CDR1 MNHNS and CDR2 SASEGT. This CDR3 is 14 amino acids long. In nucleotides, the CDR3 is TGCACCAGCACTGGACCCCTCAACTACAATGAGCAGTTCTTC. Encoded protein: CTSTGPLNYNEQFF.

This clonotype appeared a single time. One junction end does not reproduce the germline sequence, and a read error may be involved. The V call is TRBV4-2, the J call TRBJ2-1, with 10 bases matching TRBD2. The CDR3 runs to 17 residues. Germline V gene lookup returns CDR1 LGHNA and CDR2 YNFKEQ. CDR3 protein: CASSQLSGRAVYNELFF. In DNA form, the CDR3 reads TGTGCCAGCAGCCAACTGAGCGGGAGGGCCGTCTACAATGAGCTGTTCTTC.

With regard to this clonotype: This CDR3 is missing its conserved last phenylalanine or tryptophan, likely due to a read error. This rearrangement joins TRBV5-4 to TRBJ2-7; 12 bases line up with TRBD1. CDR1 is SGHNT and CDR2 is YYREEE in the germline V gene (reference sequence). The CDR3 length is 14 residues. The CDR3 nucleotides are TGTGCCATCAGCTGGGACAGGGGGCTAGCGGAGCAGTACCTC. This encodes CAISWDRGLAEQYL.

A remark on this clonotype: Since the CDR3 does not end with the conserved phenylalanine or tryptophan, this likely comes from a read error. The chain joins TRBV5-5 to TRBJ2-2; 8 bases line up with TRBD1. The CDR3 is 14 residues long. Germline CDR1 SGHKS, CDR2 YYEKEE (reference sequence). The CDR3 reads CASREAGGTGGLFL. Here the CDR3 DNA reads TGTGCCAGCAGAGAGGCAGGGGGCACCGGGGGGCTGTTTTTA.

In the case of this clonotype: The germline gene is not matched at one end of the junction; a read error may be the cause. The genes are TRBV6-5 and TRBJ1-2; D uncertain. Germline V gene data show CDR1 as MNHEY and CDR2 as SVGAGI. CDR3 size: 14 residues. The CDR3 loop is CASSQKGRSGGCTF. The CDR3 nucleotides are TGTGCCAGCAGCCAGAAAGGCAGGTCGGGAGGCTGCACCTTC.

The V gene is TRBV11-2, the J gene TRBJ2-1; D perhaps matches TRBD2 (5 bases). This CDR3 contains 16 residues. Trimming pared 0 bases from V and 7 bases from J, leaving 16 bases between. Per germline, CDR1 SGHAT and CDR2 FQNNGV. CDR3 nucleotides: TGTGCCAGCAGCTTAGAGCTACTATCGGGAATAAATGAGCAGTTCTTC. Its protein product is CASSLELLSGINEQFF.

V and J are TRBV29-1 and TRBJ2-5; perhaps D is TRBD1 or TRBD2 (5 bases each). Looked up from germline, CDR1 is SQVTM and CDR2 is ANQGSEA. The CDR3 extends over 13 amino acids. V lost 7 bases and J lost 5, with 17 bases in between. CDR3 nucleotides: TGCAGCGCCGATGGGGGTGAATCGGAGACCCAGTACTTC. This encodes CSADGGESETQYF.

This clonotype was observed many times. J is TRBJ2-7 and V is TRBV13; D ambiguous. The CDR3 spans 14 residues. From germline, CDR1 is PRHDT and CDR2 FYEKMQ (reference sequence). Deletions cut 2 bases from V and 6 bases from J, with 14 bases between. CDR3 nucleotides: TGTGCCAGCAGCTTACAGCTCCGGAACCCCGAGCAGTACTTC. This sequence encodes CASSLQLRNPEQYF.

As for this clonotype: Its ends do not fully match the called genes, so a read error is possible. The chain employs TRBV6-2 or TRBV6-3 and TRBJ2-1, with D perhaps TRBD2 (5 bases). The CDR3 loop spans 17 amino acids. Germline V gene sequence: CDR1 MNHEY, CDR2 SVGEGT. The DNA for the CDR3 is TGTGTCAGCAGTTACTCTATAAAGCGAGTCAATCGGGATGAGCAGTTCTTT. Translating it yields CVSSYSIKRVNRDEQFF.

Of note for this clonotype: An end of the junction does not agree with germline; a read error may underlie this. V and J are TRBV10-3 and TRBJ1-5, with D maybe TRBD1 (6 bases). In germline, CDR1 is ENHRY, CDR2 SYGVKD. The CDR3 sequence is 13 residues long. CDR3 amino acids: CVISEQGNQTQHF. CDR3 DNA sequence: TGTGTCATCAGTGAACAGGGAAATCAGACCCAGCATTTT.

This clonotype turned up a few times. The chain joins TRBV6-5 to TRBJ2-7; 10 bases are a match to TRBD2. Germline-derived CDR1 and CDR2 are MNHEY and SVGAGI. V dropped 8 bases and J dropped 2; count of bases not matched to a gene: 6. CDR3 size: 14 residues. CDR3 residues: CASPTSGTAYEQYF. The CDR3 nucleotides read TGTGCCAGCCCTACTAGCGGGACGGCCTACGAGCAGTACTTC.

This clonotype was picked up a small number of times. The chain is built from TRBV19 and TRBJ2-7, with TRBD2 identical over 7 bases. The CDR3 is 15 amino acids. The germline CDR1 and CDR2 sequences are LNHDA and SQIVND (reference sequence). Trimming removed 7 bases from V and 4 bases from J; junction bases left unmatched: 13. CDR3 in amino acids: CASTAYGGSIYEQYF. The CDR3 region has the DNA TGTGCCAGTACCGCCTATGGCGGGAGTATTTACGAGCAGTACTTC.

The rearrangement joins TRBV2 to TRBJ1-5, with 7 bases identical to TRBD1. J was trimmed by 6 bases and V by 7 bases; bases with no gene match: 6. Germline V gene lookup returns CDR1 SNHLY and CDR2 FYNNEI. The CDR3 runs to 13 residues. The CDR3 DNA sequence: TGTGCCAGCACTGAGGGACAGTTTCAGCCCCAGCATTTT. Its translation is CASTEGQFQPQHF.

DNA for the CDR3: TGTGCCATCCATTCAGCTGGGGCATTTGGGGCCAACGTCCTGACTTTC. Translation gives CAIHSAGAFGANVLTF. The chain uses TRBV6-2 or TRBV6-3 and TRBJ2-6; the D gene is possibly TRBD1 (5 bases). The CDR3 contains 16 residues. Between the trimmed V and J ends, which lost 10 bases and 3 bases, there was a span of 19 bases. The germline gives CDR1 MNHEY, CDR2 SVGEGT.

Worth noting for this clonotype: Sequence at one end of the junction differs from germline and may be a read error. This chain connects TRBV10-3 to TRBJ1-5, with D unclear. This CDR3 has 14 amino acids. Per germline, CDR1 ENHRY and CDR2 SYGVKD. The CDR3 spells CAVSEYEDDQPQHF. The CDR3 region has the DNA TGTGCCGTCAGTGAGTATGAGGACGACCAGCCCCAGCATTTT.

Comments on this clonotype: The junction shows a germline mismatch at one end, possibly a read error. The gene calls are TRBV6-5 and TRBJ2-2; 14 nucleotides line up with TRBD2. CDR1 is MNHEY, CDR2 SVGAGI, per germline. This CDR3 region has 15 residues. This CDR3 reads CACRGTSGSLGKLFF. Here the CDR3 DNA reads TGTGCCTGCAGGGGGACTAGCGGGAGTCTTGGGAAGCTGTTTTTC.

On this clonotype: At one boundary the junction diverges from the germline segment, which might be a read error. The V and J genes are TRBV29-1 and TRBJ1-3; D gene uncertain. The CDR3 runs to 14 residues. Germline lookup yields CDR1 SQVTM and CDR2 ANQGSEA. CDR3 region: CSVEVSGPGNTIHF. The DNA for the CDR3 is TGCAGCGTTGAAGTAAGCGGACCTGGAAACACCATACATTTT.

This clonotype was recorded once. V usage is TRBV11-2 and J usage is TRBJ2-4; D is perhaps TRBD1 (5 bases). The germline V gene has CDR1 SGHAT and CDR2 FQNNGV. V gave up 5 bases and J gave up 1 base, with 21 bases separating them. CDR3 length equals 18 residues. CDR3 in DNA: TGTGCCAGCAGCCCATCTGGGGCTTCAACAGTGGCCAAAAACATTCAGTACTTC. This encodes CASSPSGASTVAKNIQYF.

To note about this clonotype: This may arise from a read error, as a much more abundant clone is one base away. V and J are TRBV7-3 and TRBJ2-2; maybe TRBD2 (6 bases). This CDR3 is 16 amino acids long. Trimming stripped 5 bases from V and 4 bases from J, with 17 bases between. Germline V gene lookup returns CDR1 SGHTA and CDR2 FQGTGA. The CDR3 protein is CASSPTGTETTGELFF. DNA of the CDR3: TGTGCCAGCAGCCCTACGGGGACTGAGACCACCGGGGAGCTGTTTTTT.

Regarding this clonotype: No conserved phenylalanine or tryptophan ends this CDR3, so it is likely a read error. This sequence joins TRBV11-2 and TRBJ2-1; no definite D call. CDR1 is SGHAT and CDR2 is FQNNGV in the germline V gene. The CDR3 spans 14 residues. CDR3 nucleotides: TGTGTCAGCAGCTTATACGGGCTAGTCAGTGAGCAGTTCCTC. This sequence encodes CVSSLYGLVSEQFL.

As to this clonotype: Germline and junction disagree at one end, which may indicate a read error. J is TRBJ2-1 and V is TRBV4-3; possible D gene TRBD1, 7 bases. Looked up from germline, CDR1 is LGHNA and CDR2 is YSLEER. The CDR3 runs 15 residues. CDR3: CASSQGHRGGNEQSF. CDR3 bases: TGCGCCAGTAGCCAAGGGCACAGGGGAGGAAATGAGCAGTCCTTC.

For this clonotype: At one of its ends the junction is not consistent with the germline gene, which may arise from a read error. This sequence joins TRBV11-2 and TRBJ2-7; the D gene could be TRBD1 or TRBD2 (5 bases each). The CDR3 has 15 amino acids. Germline loops: CDR1 SGHAT, CDR2 FQNNGV. Here the CDR3 reads CASSFVAGSHYKQYF. In DNA, the CDR3 is TGTGCCAGCAGCTTTGTGGCAGGGAGCCACTACAAGCAGTACTTC.

Points on this clonotype: The junction departs from germline at one end; a sequencing error may be responsible. The chain combines TRBV29-1 with TRBJ1-2, with a tentative D call TRBD1 (5 bases). The germline gives CDR1 SQVTM, CDR2 ANQGSEA. The CDR3 has 13 residues. The DNA of the CDR3 is TGTAGCGTCGGGGACGCCGAGGGGTTGACCTACACCTTC. This translates into CSVGDAEGLTYTF.

This clonotype came up a few times. The chain employs TRBV5-6 and TRBJ2-2; the match to TRBD1 covers 10 bases. In germline, CDR1 is SGHDT, CDR2 YYEEEE. Unmatched junction bases numbered 10, after V lost 9 bases and J lost 5 bases. The length of the CDR3 is 15 residues. The CDR3 DNA sequence: TGTGCCAACAGTTCCGGGACAGGGGTTACCGGGGAGCTGTTTTTT. Amino acid sequence: CANSSGTGVTGELFF.